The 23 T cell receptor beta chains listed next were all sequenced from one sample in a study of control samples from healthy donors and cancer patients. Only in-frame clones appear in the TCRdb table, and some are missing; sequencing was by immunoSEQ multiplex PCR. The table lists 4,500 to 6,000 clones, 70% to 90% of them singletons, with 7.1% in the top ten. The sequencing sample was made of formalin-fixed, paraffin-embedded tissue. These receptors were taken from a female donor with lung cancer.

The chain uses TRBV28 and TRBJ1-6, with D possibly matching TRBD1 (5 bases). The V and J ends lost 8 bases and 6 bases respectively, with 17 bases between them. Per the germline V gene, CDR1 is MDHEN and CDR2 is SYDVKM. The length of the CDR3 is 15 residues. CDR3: CASAKQRGGNSPLHF. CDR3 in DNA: TGTGCCAGCGCGAAACAACGGGGGGGTAATTCACCCCTCCACTTT.

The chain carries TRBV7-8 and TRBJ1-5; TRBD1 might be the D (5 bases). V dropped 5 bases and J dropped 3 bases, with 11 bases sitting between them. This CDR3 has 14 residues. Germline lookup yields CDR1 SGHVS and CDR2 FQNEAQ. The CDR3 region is CASSKATDNQPQHF. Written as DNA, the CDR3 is TGTGCCAGCAGCAAGGCGACAGACAATCAGCCCCAGCATTTT. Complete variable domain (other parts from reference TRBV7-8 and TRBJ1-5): GAGVSQSPRYKVAKRGQDVALRCDPISGHVSLFWYQQALGQGPEFLTYFQNEAQLDKSGLPSDRFFAERPEGSVSTLKIQRTQQEDSAVYLCASSKATDNQPQHFGDGTRLSIL.

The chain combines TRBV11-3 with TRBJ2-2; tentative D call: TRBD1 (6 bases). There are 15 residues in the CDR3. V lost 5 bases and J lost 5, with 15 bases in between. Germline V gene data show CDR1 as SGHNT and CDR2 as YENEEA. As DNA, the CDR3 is TGTGCCAGCAGCCCTCAGGGGATCGAAACCGGGGAGCTGTTTTTT. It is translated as CASSPQGIETGELFF.

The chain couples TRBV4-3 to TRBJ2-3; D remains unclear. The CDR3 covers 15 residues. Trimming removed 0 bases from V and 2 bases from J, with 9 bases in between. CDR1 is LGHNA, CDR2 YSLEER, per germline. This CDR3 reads CASSQEKRPTDTQYF. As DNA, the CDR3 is TGCGCCAGCAGCCAAGAAAAGCGACCCACAGATACGCAGTATTTT.

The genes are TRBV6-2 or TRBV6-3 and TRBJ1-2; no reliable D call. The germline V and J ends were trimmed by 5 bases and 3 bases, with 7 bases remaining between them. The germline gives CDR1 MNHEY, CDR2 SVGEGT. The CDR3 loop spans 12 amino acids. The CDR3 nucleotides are TGTGCCAGCAGTGCAGTCTACTATGGCTACACCTTC. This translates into CASSAVYYGYTF.

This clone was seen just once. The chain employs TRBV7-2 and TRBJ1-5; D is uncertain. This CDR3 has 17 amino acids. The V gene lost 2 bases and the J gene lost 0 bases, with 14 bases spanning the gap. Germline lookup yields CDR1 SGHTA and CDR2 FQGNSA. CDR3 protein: CASSLTRVLNSNQPQHF. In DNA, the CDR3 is TGTGCCAGCAGCTTAACCCGAGTTCTTAATAGCAATCAGCCCCAGCATTTT.

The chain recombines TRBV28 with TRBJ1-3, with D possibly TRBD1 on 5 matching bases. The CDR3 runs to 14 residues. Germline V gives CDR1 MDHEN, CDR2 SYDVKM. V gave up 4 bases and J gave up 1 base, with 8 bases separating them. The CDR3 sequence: CASSSGGSGNTIYF. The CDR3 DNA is TGTGCCAGCAGTTCCGGGGGATCTGGAAACACCATATATTTT.

CDR3: CASSISSSGAGQSDEQFF. CDR3 bases: TGTGCCAGTAGTATCTCCTCTTCAGGAGCGGGACAGTCCGATGAGCAGTTCTTC. The chain has TRBV19 and TRBJ2-1, with D perhaps assigned TRBD1 or TRBD2 (7 bases each). From germline, CDR1 is LNHDA and CDR2 SQIVND (reference sequence). The V end lost 3 bases, the J end lost 8 bases, and 26 bases lay between the germline ends. The CDR3 has 18 residues.

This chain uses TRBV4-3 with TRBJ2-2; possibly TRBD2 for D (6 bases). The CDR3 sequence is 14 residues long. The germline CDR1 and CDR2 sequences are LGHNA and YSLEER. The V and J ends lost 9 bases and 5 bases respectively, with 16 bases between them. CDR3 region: CASGVGGMTGELFF. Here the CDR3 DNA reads TGCGCCAGTGGGGTCGGGGGAATGACCGGGGAGCTGTTTTTT.

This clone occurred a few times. The CDR3 reads CASSVGGGRVETQYF. Here the CDR3 DNA reads TGTGCCAGCAGCGTAGGAGGGGGAAGGGTTGAGACCCAGTACTTC. The chain carries TRBV9 and TRBJ2-5; D is possibly TRBD1 (6 bases). Per the germline V gene, CDR1 is SGDLS and CDR2 is YYNGEE. V was cut by 0 bases and J by 5 bases, with 14 bases left in between. The CDR3 is 15 amino acids.

The CDR3 sequence is CASSQDQTGTPFF. Here the CDR3 DNA reads TGCGCCAGCAGCCAAGATCAGACCGGCACGCCTTTCTTT. The chain carries TRBV4-3 and TRBJ1-1; D gene ambiguous. The V and J ends lost 0 bases and 12 bases respectively, with 14 bases between them. The length of the CDR3 is 13 residues. Germline assignment: CDR1 LGHNA and CDR2 YSLEER.

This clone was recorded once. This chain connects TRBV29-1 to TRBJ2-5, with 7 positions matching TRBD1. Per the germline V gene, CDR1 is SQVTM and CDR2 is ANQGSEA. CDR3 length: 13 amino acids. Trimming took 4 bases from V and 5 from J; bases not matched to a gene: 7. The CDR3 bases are TGCAGCGTTGTAACAGGGGCCAGGGAGACCCAGTACTTC. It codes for CSVVTGARETQYF.

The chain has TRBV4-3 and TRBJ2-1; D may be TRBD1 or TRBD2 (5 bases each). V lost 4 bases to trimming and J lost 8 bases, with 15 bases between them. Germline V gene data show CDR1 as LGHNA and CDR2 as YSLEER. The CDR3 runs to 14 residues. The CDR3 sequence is CASSPDGAGYEQFF. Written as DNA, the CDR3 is TGCGCCAGCAGCCCCGACGGGGCAGGGTATGAGCAGTTCTTC.

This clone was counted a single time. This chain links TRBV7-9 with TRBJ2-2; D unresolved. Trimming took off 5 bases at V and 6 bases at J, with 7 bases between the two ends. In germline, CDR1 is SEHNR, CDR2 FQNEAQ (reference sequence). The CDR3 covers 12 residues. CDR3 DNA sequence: TGTGCCAGCAGCGACCTTGCCGGGGAGCTGTTTTTT. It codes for CASSDLAGELFF.

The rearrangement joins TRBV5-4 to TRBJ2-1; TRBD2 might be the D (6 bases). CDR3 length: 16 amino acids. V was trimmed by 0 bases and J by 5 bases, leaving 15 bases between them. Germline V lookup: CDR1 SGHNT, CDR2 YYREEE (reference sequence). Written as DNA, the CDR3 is TGTGCCAGCAGCTTGGGGGGACTCCGGAGGGACAATGAGCAGTTCTTC. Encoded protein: CASSLGGLRRDNEQFF.

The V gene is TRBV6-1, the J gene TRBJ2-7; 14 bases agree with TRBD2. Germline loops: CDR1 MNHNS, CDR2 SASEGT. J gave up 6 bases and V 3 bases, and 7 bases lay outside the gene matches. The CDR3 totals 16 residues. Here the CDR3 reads CASSDSGTSGRGEQYF. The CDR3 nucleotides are TGTGCCAGCAGTGATTCCGGGACTAGCGGGAGAGGCGAGCAGTACTTC.

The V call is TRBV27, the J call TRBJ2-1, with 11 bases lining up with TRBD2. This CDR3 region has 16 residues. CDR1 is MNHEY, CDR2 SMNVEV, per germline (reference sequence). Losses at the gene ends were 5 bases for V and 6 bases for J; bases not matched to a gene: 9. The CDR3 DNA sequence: TGTGCCAGCAGTGGGCCGGGACTAGCGGCCGTCAATGAGCAGTTCTTC. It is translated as CASSGPGLAAVNEQFF.

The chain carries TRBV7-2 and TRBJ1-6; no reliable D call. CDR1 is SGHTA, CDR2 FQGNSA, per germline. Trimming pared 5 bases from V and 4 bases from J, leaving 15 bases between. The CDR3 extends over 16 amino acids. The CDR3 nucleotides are TGTGCCAGCAGCCCGGCCCGCGGGTCTTATAATTCACCCCTCCACTTT. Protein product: CASSPARGSYNSPLHF.

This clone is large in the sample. Here the CDR3 reads CAARVETGELFF. The CDR3 nucleotides read TGTGCCGCCAGGGTCGAAACCGGGGAGCTGTTTTTT. The genes are TRBV19 and TRBJ2-2, with D maybe TRBD1 (5 bases). This CDR3 is 12 amino acids long. From germline, CDR1 is LNHDA and CDR2 SQIVND (reference sequence). Between the trimmed V and J ends, which lost 11 bases and 5 bases, there was a span of 12 bases.

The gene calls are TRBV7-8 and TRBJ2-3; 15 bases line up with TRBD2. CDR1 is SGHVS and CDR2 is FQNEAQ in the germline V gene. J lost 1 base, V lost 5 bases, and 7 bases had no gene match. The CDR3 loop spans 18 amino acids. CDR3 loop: CASSRGLAGGWGTDTQYF. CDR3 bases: TGTGCCAGCAGCCGAGGACTAGCGGGAGGGTGGGGCACAGATACGCAGTATTTT. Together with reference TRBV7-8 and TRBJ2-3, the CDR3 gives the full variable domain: GAGVSQSPRYKVAKRGQDVALRCDPISGHVSLFWYQQALGQGPEFLTYFQNEAQLDKSGLPSDRFFAERPEGSVSTLKIQRTQQEDSAVYLCASSRGLAGGWGTDTQYFGPGTRLTVL.

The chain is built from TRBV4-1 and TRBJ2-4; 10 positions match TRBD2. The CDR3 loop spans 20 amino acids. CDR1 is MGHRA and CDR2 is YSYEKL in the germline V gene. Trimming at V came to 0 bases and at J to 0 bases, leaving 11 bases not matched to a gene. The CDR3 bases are TGCGCCAGCAGCCAAGATCAGGGAGCGGGAGGGTATTTAGCCAAAAACATTCAGTACTTC. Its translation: CASSQDQGAGGYLAKNIQYF.

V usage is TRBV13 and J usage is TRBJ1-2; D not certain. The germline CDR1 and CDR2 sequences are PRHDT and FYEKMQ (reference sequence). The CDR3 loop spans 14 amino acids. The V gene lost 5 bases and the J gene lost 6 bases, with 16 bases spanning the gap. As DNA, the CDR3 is TGTGCCAGCAGCCGAATCAAGGGTATCAATGGCTACACCTTC. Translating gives CASSRIKGINGYTF.

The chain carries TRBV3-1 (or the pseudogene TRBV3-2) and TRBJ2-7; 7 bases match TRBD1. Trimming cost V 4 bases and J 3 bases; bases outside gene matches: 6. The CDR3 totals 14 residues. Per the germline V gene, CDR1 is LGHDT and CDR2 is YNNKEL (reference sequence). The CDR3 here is CASSPPGQIYEQYF. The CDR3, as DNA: TGTGCCAGCAGCCCCCCGGGACAGATCTACGAGCAGTACTTC.